This T cell receptor (beta chain) originates from a study of control samples from healthy donors and cancer patients. The table came from immunoSEQ multiplex PCR; TCRdb's copy has only in-frame clones and leaves some out. Here the sample spans about 120,000 clones, nearly 95% being singletons. Germline V gene data show CDR1 as SGDLS and CDR2 as YYNGEE. V lost 3 bases and J lost 4; bases outside the gene matches: 11. The CDR3 spans 19 residues. The sequence was obtained from a man aged 25-45 years in good health. The chain recombines TRBV9 with TRBJ2-3, with 16 bases fitting TRBD2. The sample taken for sequencing was blood. CDR3 coding DNA: TGTGCCAGCAGCGGACTGATTGGGACTAGCGGGGGGGCCGCAGATACGCAGTATTTT. This sequence encodes CASSGLIGTSGGAADTQYF.